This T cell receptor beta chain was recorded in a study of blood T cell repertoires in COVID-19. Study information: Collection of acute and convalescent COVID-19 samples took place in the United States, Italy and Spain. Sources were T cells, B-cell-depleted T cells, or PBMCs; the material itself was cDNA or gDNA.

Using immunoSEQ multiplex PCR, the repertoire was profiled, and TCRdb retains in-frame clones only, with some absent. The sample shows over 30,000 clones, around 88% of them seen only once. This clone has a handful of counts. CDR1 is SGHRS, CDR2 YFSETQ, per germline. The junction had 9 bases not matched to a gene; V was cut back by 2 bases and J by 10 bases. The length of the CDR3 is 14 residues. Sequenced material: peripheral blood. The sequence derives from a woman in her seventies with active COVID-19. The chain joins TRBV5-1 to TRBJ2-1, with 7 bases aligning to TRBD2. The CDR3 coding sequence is TGCGCCAGCAGCTTCGGGGGGATTAGGGACGAGCAGTTCTTC. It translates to CASSFGGIRDEQFF.